This T cell receptor beta chain stems from a study of cytotoxic CD8 clonotypes in ibrutinib-treated CLL. CDR3 length equals 13 residues. Germline V gene sequence: CDR1 KGHSH, CDR2 LQKENI. V shed 3 bases and J shed 5 bases, with 5 bases lying between them. Using immunoSEQ multiplex PCR, the repertoire was profiled, and TCRdb retains in-frame clones only, with some absent. The data contain approximately 120,000 clones, 45% to 65% of them singletons. The clonotype originates from a human donor with chronic lymphocytic leukemia. Source: PBMCs, taken after 24 months of ibrutinib treatment. The J gene is TRBJ1-6, the V gene TRBV18; the D is unclear. For the CDR3, the DNA is TGTGCCAGCTCACCGGACGATAATTCACCCCTCCACTTT. Translation gives CASSPDDNSPLHF.